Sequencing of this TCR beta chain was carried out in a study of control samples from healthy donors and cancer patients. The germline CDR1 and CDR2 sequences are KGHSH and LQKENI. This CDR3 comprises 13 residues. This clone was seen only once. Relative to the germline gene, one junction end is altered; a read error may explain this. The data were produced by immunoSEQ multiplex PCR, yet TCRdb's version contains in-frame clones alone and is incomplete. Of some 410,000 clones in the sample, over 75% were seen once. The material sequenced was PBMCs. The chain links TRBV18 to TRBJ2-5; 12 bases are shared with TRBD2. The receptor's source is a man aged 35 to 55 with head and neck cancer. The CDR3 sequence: CASSPLLAGGPNF. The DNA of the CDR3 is TGTGCCAGCTCACCACTGCTAGCGGGGGGGCCGAACTTC.